The clone carrying this TCR beta chain appeared a single time. Profiling relied on immunoSEQ multiplex PCR, and the TCRdb table lists in-frame clones only, not all of them. The table lists about 50,000 clones, approximately 92% of them singletons, with roughly 0.71% in the top ten. This entry is derived from a study of T cell changes during pregnancy in multiple sclerosis. Sequencing was performed on CD4+ T cells from peripheral blood mononuclear cells, taken in the third trimester of pregnancy. This TCR came from a female donor with multiple sclerosis, enrolled in a pregnancy study.

This chain's CDR3 is CASRTLQGRTEAFF. The CDR3 DNA sequence: TGTGCCAGCAGGACCCTACAGGGTAGGACTGAAGCTTTCTTT. The rearrangement uses TRBV28 and TRBJ1-1; a weak D match, TRBD1 (6 bases). CDR1 is MDHEN, CDR2 SYDVKM, per germline. The CDR3 is 14 residues long. Deletions cut 6 bases from V and 5 bases from J, with 16 bases between.